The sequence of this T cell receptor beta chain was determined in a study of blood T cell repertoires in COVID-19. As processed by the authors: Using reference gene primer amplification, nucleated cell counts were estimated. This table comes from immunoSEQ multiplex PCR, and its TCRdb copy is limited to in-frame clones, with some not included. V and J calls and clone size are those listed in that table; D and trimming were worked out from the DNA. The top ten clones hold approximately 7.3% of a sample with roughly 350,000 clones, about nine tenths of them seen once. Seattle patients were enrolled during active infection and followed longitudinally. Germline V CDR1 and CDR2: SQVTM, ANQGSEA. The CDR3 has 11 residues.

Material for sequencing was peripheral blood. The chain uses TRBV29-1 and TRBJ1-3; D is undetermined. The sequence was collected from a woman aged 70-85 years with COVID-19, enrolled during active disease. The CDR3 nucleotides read TGCAGTACTAGGGCTGGAAACACCATATATTTT. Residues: CSTRAGNTIYF.